The present entry profiles one T cell receptor (beta chain) with its context. The antigen is unknown. The data were obtained in a study of blood T cells in healthy people across ages. Across the whole study: In model experiments, template switching was able to capture about one barcoded beta molecule for every two T cells that were present. Findings of the study overall: Aged donors had fewer naive CD4+ cells and lower diversity than long-lived donors.

Primed by a sample-barcoded 5' primer and a J-beta primer mix, a second PCR proceeded for 7 to 11 cycles. TCRdb passed the 5' RACE reads through MiXCR, listing each CDR3 protein once. The table includes 700,000 to 900,000 distinct CDR3 sequences, approximately 53% detected once. Material: blood. This TCR was recovered from an elderly man in good health.

CDR3 bases: TGTGCCAGCAGTGATACAGGGATAGTTACAGATACGCAGTATTTT. Amino acids: CASSDTGIVTDTQYF. The chain uses TRBV6-5 and TRBJ2-3; tentatively, D is TRBD1 (6 bases). Germline V CDR1 and CDR2: MNHEY, SVGAGI. The CDR3 loop spans 15 amino acids. Between the trimmed V and J ends, which lost 5 bases and 3 bases, there was a span of 15 bases.